This TCR beta chain was sequenced during a study of cytomegalovirus exposure and HLA in healthy donors (dated by TCRdb to between 2016 and 2019). About the full investigation: An earlier analysis of several hundred of the donors reported around 280 Gb of sequence data and roughly 120 million unique TCR beta sequences obtained from about 200 million T cells. In the later analysis, no new phenotypic data were used to find candidate immune exposures; instead, reliance was placed on TCR beta sequences and their occurrence across donors. Every repertoire in the discovery cohort had been generated on one and the same sequencing platform. An early release that covered fewer than 750 HLA-typed donors contained 300 to 350 gigabases of sequencing data and tens of millions of unique TCR sequences. About five DR-DQ haplotypes were treated as single units for association and clustering because of strong linkage in the cohort. A later analysis re-analyzed previously published TCR beta repertoires from roughly 630 donors and added high-resolution HLA genotyping to study TCR occurrence patterns. HLA typing included class I and class II loci at four-digit resolution. High-throughput TCR immunosequencing, statistical association of individual TCRs with disease status, and machine learning were combined to predict cytomegalovirus infection status. An earlier analysis of about 600 of the donors used high-throughput TCR beta sequencing to judge whether each TCR beta V gene segment behaved as functional or pseudogenic. A later genetic analysis took genome-wide SNP genotypes for about 55% of the roughly 670 donors and used that subset as a discovery cohort. The study aimed to test whether cataloging public T cell receptors could reveal signatures of past pathogen exposure. The number of typed donors differed by locus: about 620-640 for A, B, C, DRB1 and DQB1; some 500 for DQA1; around 580 for DPA1; and roughly 470 for DPB1. In addition to the first cohort of approximately 670 subjects, a separate validation cohort of around 110 different subjects was used. The study profiled the T cell repertoires of 500 to 800 subjects by immunosequencing and related them to cytomegalovirus serostatus. Donor age, sex, ethnicity and CMV serostatus were collected together with the repertoire data. Among about 410 genotyped donors of the cohort, an average of about 240,000 unique TCR beta nucleotide sequences was sequenced per donor, of which about 18% were non-productive. Among the roughly 400 genotyped donors, around 81% belonged to the genetic ancestry cluster associated with self-reported Caucasian donors.

Receptor libraries were prepared by the immunoSEQ multiplex PCR assay. For the multiplex PCR, a mixture combining 60 forward primers for TCR Vbeta segments and 13 reverse primers for TCR Jbeta segments was used. Amplification of the CDR3 region of rearranged TCR beta genes was performed with a multiplex PCR assay on genomic DNA. The Illumina HiSeq System was used to sequence the amplified TCR beta libraries as 87-base-pair reads. The paper's processing steps were these. A later analysis tallied about 77 million unique TCR beta chains across the 700 or so repertoires, and about 12 million of those chains were shared by two or more donors. A nearest-neighbor algorithm error-corrected the raw reads and collapsed the reads into unique sequences, merging closely related sequences to remove PCR and sequencing errors. CDR3 sequences were aligned to IMGT reference sequences to assign V, D and J gene segments. For a sequence to be retained, at least a six-nucleotide match to both a V gene segment and a J gene segment was required. Rearrangements were classified as productive when the CDR3 lacked stop codons and remained in frame with V and J, and all other rearrangements were classified as non-productive. Following IMGT convention, CDR3 was defined as the stretch from the second conserved V-encoded cysteine to the conserved J-encoded phenylalanine. The earlier analysis of 450 to 750 of the donors excluded any sequence lacking an unambiguous match to a single V gene segment. In an earlier analysis of a few hundred of the donors, a V segment was called functional when productive rearrangements were above 56.7%, and segregating when the standard deviation between donors exceeded 5%. A statistical classification framework was built to diagnose cytomegalovirus status from the catalog of TCR beta chain sequences. In a later analysis, V and J genes were assigned by comparing TCR nucleotide sequences against IMGT/GENE-DB human TR gene sequences. The TCRdist pipeline was used in a later analysis to assign CDR3 sequences and most-parsimonious VDJ recombination scenarios. In a later analysis, every TCR beta chain was defined by the combination of its CDR3 amino acid sequence and its V-gene family, and reads without a unique V-gene family were dropped. As a way to deal with suspected cross-contamination and a sequencing artifact, a later analysis dropped approximately 570 nucleotide sequences that were highly shared and had low generation probability. In a later analysis, a clonal expansion index was calculated for each public chain from normalized within-repertoire ranks of inferred template counts. A later analysis computed generation probabilities with a VDJ recombination model fitted to out-of-frame rearrangements, and checked the results against IGoR. In a later analysis, TCR-TCR, TCR-HLA and TCR-CMV co-occurrence was scored with hypergeometric tests, and a repertoire-size bias correction was applied to TCR pairs. A later analysis estimated false discovery rates by permuting HLA or CMV assignments 20 times. In a later analysis, co-occurring TCRs were grouped with DBSCAN, and TCRdist sequence similarity was added when clustering was performed within HLA-allele-positive subsets. Co-occurrence clustering excluded repertoires with fewer than 30,000 or more than 120,000 public chains, plus five with anomalous nucleotide sharing. In TCRdb, the immuneACCESS table is reduced to in-frame sequences with V and J assigned. These tables do not hold every clone; where another copy was compared, an unresolved V gene accounts for under half, and the others remain unexplained. Clone size and V and J calls were adopted from that table, with D and trimming inferred from the DNA. In this sample the table shows some 200,000 clones, around three quarters of which occur a single time. 0.65% of the sample comes from the top ten.

The full study reports these points: While some public TCRs were present in many individuals, most TCR sequences turned up only very rarely across donors. A further reported finding was that TCR beta sequences accurately predicted the HLA-A and HLA-B alleles for most subjects in the first cohort. In the study, about 150 TCR beta chains were listed as associated with cytomegalovirus. A later genetic analysis associated a missense DCLRE1C variant with V-gene and J-gene trimming of TCR beta chains, and an independent cohort replicated the association. In a later genetic analysis, fewer N-insertions in productive TCRs were reported among donors in an Asian-associated ancestry cluster than the approximately 630-donor mean. The cohort was sequenced for TCR beta chains only, and without alpha or paired-chain data the features that could be detected were limited. The classifier was reported to diagnose cytomegalovirus status with high specificity and sensitivity in both the original and validation cohorts. Because the 87-base-pair reads could not distinguish some IMGT-functional V segments, including TRBV6-2 and TRBV6-3, those segments were excluded. Correlated functional status among segregating V segments might reflect linkage disequilibrium, but an unknown experimental factor could not be ruled out. A later analysis reported that several top co-occurrence clusters appeared linked to parvovirus B19, influenza, CMV and Epstein-Barr virus. A cluster of highly shared sequence variants was judged likely to be a technical artifact of the sequencing pipeline. Because HLA typing was missing for some donors at each locus, association tests included only the typed subset. The earlier analysis of a few hundred of the donors excluded 15 to 20 rarely observed V segments, including chromosome 9 orphons, because counts were too low. The authors suggested that the approach could potentially be extended to other disease states and immunological phenotypes. In vitro tests confirmed that a few of the cytomegalovirus-associated TCR beta chains recognize cytomegalovirus antigens. For the cohort, immune exposure information was limited to CMV serostatus. When HLA alleles, especially DR and DQ, strongly co-occurred, attributing TCR associations to individual alleles was difficult. Roughly uniform sequencing depth across donors was assumed in presence/absence analyses, although this assumption may not hold. At a false discovery rate of 0.05, a later analysis linked some 17,000 TCR beta sequences to specific HLA alleles. A later analysis found that TCR association rates varied across HLA loci, with DRB1 alleles showing the most associated TCRs and HLA-C alleles the fewest. An earlier analysis of some 560 of the donors showed that most TCR beta V segments appeared in productive rearrangements either about 87% or about 30% of the time, which broadly matched IMGT annotations. A later analysis found that most CMV-associated TCR beta chains appeared HLA-restricted, with HLA associations seemingly driven largely by CMV exposure. In a later analysis, HLA-associated TCR beta chains were found to be more clonally expanded and to have lower generation probabilities than equally common non-associated chains.

The cohort was made up of 650 to 700 healthy bone marrow donors. At the time of sampling, all cohort members were nominally healthy, though unrecorded immune exposures were likely present. The donor tested CMV seronegative, placing the donor among the 350 to 400 seronegative members of the cohort. A peripheral blood sample was provided by each donor, and peripheral blood mononuclear cells were used for TCR beta sequencing. Genomic DNA extraction from the blood cell samples was performed with the Qiagen DNeasy Blood Extraction Kit. V sheds 6 bases and J sheds 1 base, leaving 10 bases between their ends. Spanning cysteine to phenylalanine, the CDR3 consists of 13 amino acids. Only CDR3 DNA remains: 39 bases, in frame from the first base. CDR1 and CDR2 were assigned from the germline V gene as SNHLY and FYNNEI. Comment on this clone: Its antigen specificity is not known. Within one base of it there is no much larger clone, and no base qualities were kept.

The sample taken for sequencing was PBMCs. This receptor chain uses TRBV2 and TRBJ2-7, and the D gene may be TRBD2, 6 bases matching. This sequence was found in a boy between 10 and 17 years old in good health and CMV-seronegative. DNA sequence: TGTGCCAGCAGGGACGGGGGTTCCTACGAGCAGTACTTC. Translated, this gives CASRDGGSYEQYF.